This T cell receptor beta chain emerged from a study of neurological immune-mediated disorders. In this sample, this clonotype turned up many times. V lost 3 bases and J lost 13; bases outside the gene matches: 3. This CDR3 spans 11 amino acids. Germline-derived CDR1 and CDR2 are SGHNT and YYREEE (reference sequence). TCRdb re-called the 5' RACE reads with MiXCR, one entry per CDR3 protein. The data contain more than 15,000 distinct CDR3 sequences, about 2.8% of them seen just once; the ten biggest clones take up less than 7%. The sequence derives from a woman in her late teens or twenties with multiple sclerosis. J is TRBJ2-1 and V is TRBV5-4; 8 nucleotides agree with TRBD1. Material: PBMCs. CDR3 DNA: TGTGCCAGCAGCTCGGACAGGGAACAGTTCTTC. Its translation: CASSSDREQFF.